This T cell receptor (beta chain) was sequenced in a study of cytomegalovirus exposure and HLA in healthy donors. The wider study: From donors who were HLA-typed, an early data release held 75 million to 85 million unique TCRs. The study placed around 80% of its roughly 430 genotyped donors in the Caucasian-associated ancestry cluster.

With regard to this clone: No antigen is known for it.

Study results and limitations: The investigators catalogued 150 or so TCR beta chains as cytomegalovirus-associated. More clonal expansion characterized HLA-associated TCR beta chains than equally common others in a later analysis.

Primers: 60 Vbeta forward and 13 Jbeta reverse. Only in-frame clones appear in the TCRdb table, and some are missing; sequencing was by immunoSEQ multiplex PCR. The sample contains about 190,000 clones, roughly 84% of which appear only once. The sequenced sample consisted of PBMCs. The clonotype originates from a woman between 50 and 59 years old in good health and CMV-seropositive.

The CDR3 loop reads CASSFEGGPYNEQFF. CDR3 coding DNA: TGTGCCAGCAGCTTTGAGGGGGGGCCATACAATGAGCAGTTCTTC. The chain joins TRBV11-2 to TRBJ2-1; a weak D match, TRBD2 (7 bases). This CDR3 is built from 15 residues. Looked up from germline, CDR1 is SGHAT and CDR2 is FQNNGV. The ends were cut back, 3 bases at V and 4 bases at J, with 13 bases in the middle.